The following is a T cell receptor (beta chain) sequence with its context. The specificity of this receptor is unknown. Per-nucleotide qualities are absent, and no much larger clonotype sits a single base away. V is pared back by 0 bases and J by 3 bases, with 10 bases lying between the germline termini. CDR1 SGHRS and CDR2 YFSETQ were looked up in the germline V gene. Counted from cysteine to phenylalanine, this CDR3 has 14 amino acids. Only CDR3 DNA is held: 42 bases, read in frame from base 1. These data come from a study of pediatric ulcerative colitis (dated by TCRdb to the late 2010s). Regarding the complete study: Pancolitis was present in more than five ulcerative colitis patients and left-sided colitis in two, and histology consistent with ulcerative colitis was found in all of these patients. Using the Pediatric Ulcerative Colitis Activity Index, a couple of patients were classed as having mild disease, several as having moderate disease and three as having acute severe colitis. From nine newly diagnosed, treatment-naive pediatric ulcerative colitis patients and a handful of non-IBD control children, paired blood and rectal samples were collected.

Before the diagnostic colonoscopy, none of the ulcerative colitis patients had been given any immunosuppressive medication. A blood sample was obtained concurrently with the colonoscopy. The Wizard kit (Promega) was used to extract genomic DNA from both blood and intestinal samples. Using the immunoSEQ TRB Survey service, rearranged CDR3 beta regions were amplified from genomic DNA with multiplex V and J primers. Survey-level sequencing depth of up to 500,000 reads per sample was used to keep depth equal across samples. The libraries were purified, combined into pools and sequenced with Illumina technology. The authors' analysis ran thus. Productive clonality, sample overlap, pairwise scatters, CDR3 beta length, V/D/J gene usage and productiveness were all assessed with the immunoSEQ online tools. Calculated diversity was the number of unique rearrangements divided by total templates times 100; Shannon and Simpson indices were also computed. Principal component analysis was performed on Z-score normalized data with the R prcomp function and the ggbiplot package. Morisita's index was used to quantify blood-rectal clonal overlap within each subject. This is the immuneACCESS table as TCRdb keeps it, with only in-frame sequences that have V and J called. A part of the clones is gone; compared with another copy, unresolved V genes explain less than half, and the rest is unexplained. Clone size and V and J calls were adopted from that table, with D and trimming inferred from the DNA. The sample data list fewer than 40,000 clones, and roughly 80% of these were observed just once. Jointly, the top ten make up roughly 23% of the sample.

General study outcomes and caveats: Because repertoires were derived from total lymphocyte DNA, patterns in rare subsets such as regulatory T cells may not have been reflected. Features of the rectal repertoire distinguished controls, mild-moderate colitis patients and acute severe colitis patients, and in acute severe colitis rectal diversity was lower because of clonal expansions. A couple of patients' blood samples yielded substantially fewer templates for technical reasons and were excluded from blood-rectal overlap analysis. A couple of rectal CDR3 clonotypes turned up in every ulcerative colitis patient but in none of the controls. With only a handful of individuals, the healthy control group was small. Autologous blood-rectal clonal overlap was significantly higher in ulcerative colitis patients than in controls, suggesting increased T cell trafficking to inflamed tissue.

The rearranged segments are TRBV5-1 and TRBJ2-7; matching of 5 bases hints at TRBD2 as the D gene. Sample: blood. The clonotype originates from a girl between 5 and 17 years old with moderate ulcerative colitis. CDR3 sequence: CASSLGTGFYEQYF. DNA sequence: TGCGCCAGCAGCTTGGGTACGGGATTCTACGAGCAGTACTTC.